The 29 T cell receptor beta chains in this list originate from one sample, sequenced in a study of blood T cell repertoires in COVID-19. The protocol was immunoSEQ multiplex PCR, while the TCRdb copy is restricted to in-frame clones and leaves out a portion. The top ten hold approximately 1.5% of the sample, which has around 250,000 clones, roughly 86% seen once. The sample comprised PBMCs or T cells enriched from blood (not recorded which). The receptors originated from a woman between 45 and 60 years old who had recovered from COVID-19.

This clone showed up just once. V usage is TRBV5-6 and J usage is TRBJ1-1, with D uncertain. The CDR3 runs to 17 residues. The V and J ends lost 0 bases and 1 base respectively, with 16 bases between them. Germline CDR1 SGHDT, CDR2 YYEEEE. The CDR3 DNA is TGTGCCAGCAGCTTGGCCGGGGTTTTGGGCACGAACACTGAAGCTTTCTTT. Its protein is CASSLAGVLGTNTEAFF.

The DNA for the CDR3 is TGTGCCAGCAGCTTACTTGACTCCATTGGAAACACCATATATTTT. This encodes CASSLLDSIGNTIYF. V gene TRBV9 combines with J gene TRBJ1-3; unclear D gene. Germline CDR1 reads SGDLS; CDR2 reads YYNGEE. The length of the CDR3 is 15 residues. V was cut by 4 bases and J by 3 bases, with 14 bases left in between.

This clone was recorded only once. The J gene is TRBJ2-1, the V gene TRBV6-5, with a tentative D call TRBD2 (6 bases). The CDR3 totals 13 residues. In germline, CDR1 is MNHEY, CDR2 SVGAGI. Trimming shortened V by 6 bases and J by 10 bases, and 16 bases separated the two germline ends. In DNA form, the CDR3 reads TGTGCCAGCAGGAGGGAACACAGCGGGGAGCAGTTCTTC. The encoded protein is CASRREHSGEQFF.

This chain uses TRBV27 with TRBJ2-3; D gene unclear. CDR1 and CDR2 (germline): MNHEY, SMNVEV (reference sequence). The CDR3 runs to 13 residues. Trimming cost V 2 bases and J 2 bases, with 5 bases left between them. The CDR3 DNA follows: TGTGCCAGCAGTTTAGCGGTCACAGATACGCAGTATTTT. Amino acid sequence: CASSLAVTDTQYF.

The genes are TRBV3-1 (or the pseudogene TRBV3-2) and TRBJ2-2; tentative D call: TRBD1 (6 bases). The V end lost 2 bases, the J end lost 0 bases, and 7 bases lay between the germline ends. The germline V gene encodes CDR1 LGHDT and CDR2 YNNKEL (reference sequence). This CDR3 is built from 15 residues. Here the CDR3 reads CASSQKGANTGELFF. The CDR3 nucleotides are TGTGCCAGCAGCCAAAAGGGGGCGAACACCGGGGAGCTGTTTTTT.

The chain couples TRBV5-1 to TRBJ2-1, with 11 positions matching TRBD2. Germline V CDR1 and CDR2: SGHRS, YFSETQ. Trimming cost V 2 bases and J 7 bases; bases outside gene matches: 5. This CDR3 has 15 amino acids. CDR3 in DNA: TGCGCCAGCAGCTTTAGCGGGAGGGCCAGGAATGAGCAGTTCTTC. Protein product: CASSFSGRARNEQFF. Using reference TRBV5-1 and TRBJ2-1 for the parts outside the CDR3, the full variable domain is KAGVTQTPRYLIKTRGQQVTLSCSPISGHRSVSWYQQTPGQGLQFLFEYFSETQRNKGNFPGRFSGRQFSNSRSEMNVSTLELGDSALYLCASSFSGRARNEQFFGPGTRLTVL.

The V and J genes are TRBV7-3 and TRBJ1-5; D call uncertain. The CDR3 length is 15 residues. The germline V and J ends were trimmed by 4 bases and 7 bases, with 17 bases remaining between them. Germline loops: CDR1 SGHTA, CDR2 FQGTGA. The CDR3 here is CASSYIPGGEQPQHF. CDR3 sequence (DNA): TGTGCCAGCAGCTACATCCCGGGAGGCGAACAGCCCCAGCATTTT. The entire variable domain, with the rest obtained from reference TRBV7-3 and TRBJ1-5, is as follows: GAGVSQTPSNKVTEKGKYVELRCDPISGHTALYWYRQSLGQGPEFLIYFQGTGAADDSGLPNDRFFAVRPEGSVSTLKIQRTERGDSAVYLCASSYIPGGEQPQHFGDGTRLSIL.

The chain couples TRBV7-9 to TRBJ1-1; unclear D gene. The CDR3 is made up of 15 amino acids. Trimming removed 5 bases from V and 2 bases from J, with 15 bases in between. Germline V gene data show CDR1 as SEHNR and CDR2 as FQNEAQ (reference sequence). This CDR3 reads CASSDPGNKNTEAFF. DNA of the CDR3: TGTGCCAGCAGCGATCCCGGGAACAAAAACACTGAAGCTTTCTTT.

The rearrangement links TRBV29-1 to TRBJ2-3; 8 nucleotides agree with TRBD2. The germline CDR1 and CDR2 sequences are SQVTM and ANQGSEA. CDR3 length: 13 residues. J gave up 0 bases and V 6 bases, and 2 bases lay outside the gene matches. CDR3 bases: TGCAGCGTGCGGGGGGCAAGCACAGATACGCAGTATTTT. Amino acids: CSVRGASTDTQYF.

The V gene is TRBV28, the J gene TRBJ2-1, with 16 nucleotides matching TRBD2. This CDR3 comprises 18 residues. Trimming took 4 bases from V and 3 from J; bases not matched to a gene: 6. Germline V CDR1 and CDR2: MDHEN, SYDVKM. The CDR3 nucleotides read TGTGCCAGCAGTTCTACGGGACTAGCGGGAGGGGACTACAATGAGCAGTTCTTC. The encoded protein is CASSSTGLAGGDYNEQFF. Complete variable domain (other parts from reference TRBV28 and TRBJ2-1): DVKVTQSSRYLVKRTGEKVFLECVQDMDHENMFWYRQDPGLGLRLIYFSYDVKMKEKGDIPEGYSVSREKKERFSLILESASTNQTSMYLCASSSTGLAGGDYNEQFFGPGTRLTVL.

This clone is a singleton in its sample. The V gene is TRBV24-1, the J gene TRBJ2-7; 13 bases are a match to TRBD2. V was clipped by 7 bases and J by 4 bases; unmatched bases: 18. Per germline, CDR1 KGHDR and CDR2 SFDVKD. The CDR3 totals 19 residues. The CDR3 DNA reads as TGTGCCACCAGGAGCCTTTGGACTAGCGGGAGAGGGGTGGGTTACGAGCAGTACTTC. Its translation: CATRSLWTSGRGVGYEQYF.

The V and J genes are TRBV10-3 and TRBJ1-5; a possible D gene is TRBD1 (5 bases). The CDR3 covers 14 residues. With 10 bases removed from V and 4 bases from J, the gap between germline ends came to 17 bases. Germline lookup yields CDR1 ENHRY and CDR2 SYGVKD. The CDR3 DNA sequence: TGTGCCACCAACGGATGGGGGGGGAATCAGCCCCAGCATTTT. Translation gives CATNGWGGNQPQHF.

CDR3 in DNA: TGTGCCAGCAGTGTCCTAGCGGGCTACGAGCAGTACTTC. It encodes CASSVLAGYEQYF. This chain connects TRBV6-4 to TRBJ2-7; 8 bases map to TRBD2. The V gene end was trimmed by 4 bases and the J gene end by 3 bases; junction bases not matched to a gene: 2. This CDR3 region has 13 residues. CDR1 and CDR2 (germline): MRHNA, SNTAGT.

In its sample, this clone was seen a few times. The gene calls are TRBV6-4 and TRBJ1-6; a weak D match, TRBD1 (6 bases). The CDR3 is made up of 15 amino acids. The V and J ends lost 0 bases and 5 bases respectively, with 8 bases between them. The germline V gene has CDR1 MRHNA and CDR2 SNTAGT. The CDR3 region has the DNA TGTGCCAGCAGTGACTCAGCAGGGGATAATTCACCCCTCCACTTT. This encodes CASSDSAGDNSPLHF.

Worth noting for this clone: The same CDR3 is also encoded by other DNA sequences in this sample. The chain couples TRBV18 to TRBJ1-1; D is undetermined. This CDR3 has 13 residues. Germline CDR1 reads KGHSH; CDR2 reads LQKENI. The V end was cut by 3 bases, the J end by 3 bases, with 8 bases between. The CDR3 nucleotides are TGTGCCAGCTCACCCGAAGCGTACACTGAAGCTTTCTTT. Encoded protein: CASSPEAYTEAFF.

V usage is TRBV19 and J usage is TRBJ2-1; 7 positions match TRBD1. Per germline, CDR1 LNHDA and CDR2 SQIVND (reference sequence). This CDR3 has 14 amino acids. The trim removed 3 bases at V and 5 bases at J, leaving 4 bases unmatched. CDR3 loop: CASSIRGGDNEQFF. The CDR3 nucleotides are TGTGCCAGTAGTATTCGAGGGGGCGACAATGAGCAGTTCTTC. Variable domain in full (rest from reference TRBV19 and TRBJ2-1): DGGITQSPKYLFRKEGQNVTLSCEQNLNHDAMYWYRQDPGQGLRLIYYSQIVNDFQKGDIAEGYSVSREKKESFPLTVTSAQKNPTAFYLCASSIRGGDNEQFFGPGTRLTVL.

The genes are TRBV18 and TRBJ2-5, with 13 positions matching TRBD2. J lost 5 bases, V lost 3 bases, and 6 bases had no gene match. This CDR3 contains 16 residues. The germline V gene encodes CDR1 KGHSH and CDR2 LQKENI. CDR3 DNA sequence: TGTGCCAGCTCACCCGGACTAGCGGGAGTTTTCGAGACCCAGTACTTC. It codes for CASSPGLAGVFETQYF.

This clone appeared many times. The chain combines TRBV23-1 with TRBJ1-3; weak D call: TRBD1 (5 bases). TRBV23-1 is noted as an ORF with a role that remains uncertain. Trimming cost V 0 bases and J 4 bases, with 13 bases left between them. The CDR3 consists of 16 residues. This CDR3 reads CASSQSWRGRGNTIYF. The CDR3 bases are TGCGCCAGCAGTCAATCGTGGCGGGGGAGAGGAAACACCATATATTTT.

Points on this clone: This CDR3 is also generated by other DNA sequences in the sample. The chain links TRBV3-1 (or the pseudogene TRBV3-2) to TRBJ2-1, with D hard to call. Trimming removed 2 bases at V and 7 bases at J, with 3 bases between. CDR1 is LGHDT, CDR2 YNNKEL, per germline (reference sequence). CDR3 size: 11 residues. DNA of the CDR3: TGTGCCAGCAGCCAACTAAATGAGCAGTTCTTC. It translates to CASSQLNEQFF.

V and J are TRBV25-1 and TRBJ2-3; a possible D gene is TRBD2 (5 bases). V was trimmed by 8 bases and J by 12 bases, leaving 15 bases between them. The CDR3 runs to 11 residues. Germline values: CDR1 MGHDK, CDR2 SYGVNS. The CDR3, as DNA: TGTGCCAGCCTAAAGGGAGAGTTCCAGTATTTT. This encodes CASLKGEFQYF.

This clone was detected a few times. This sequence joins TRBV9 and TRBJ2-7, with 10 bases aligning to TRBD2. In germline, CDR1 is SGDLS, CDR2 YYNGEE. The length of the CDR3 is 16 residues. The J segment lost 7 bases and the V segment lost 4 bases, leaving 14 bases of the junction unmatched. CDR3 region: CASSPQGLAIDREQYF. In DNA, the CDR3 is TGTGCCAGCAGCCCCCAGGGACTAGCGATCGATAGAGAGCAGTACTTC.

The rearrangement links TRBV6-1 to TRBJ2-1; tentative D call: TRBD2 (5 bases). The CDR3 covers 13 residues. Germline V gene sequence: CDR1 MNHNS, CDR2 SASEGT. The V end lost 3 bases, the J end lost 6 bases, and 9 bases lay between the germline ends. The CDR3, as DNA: TGTGCCAGCAGTGAGAGGGCTACCAATGAGCAGTTCTTC. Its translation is CASSERATNEQFF.

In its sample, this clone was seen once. CDR3 in amino acids: CASSLGGTGAQPQHF. CDR3 coding DNA: TGCGCCAGCAGCTTGGGGGGGACAGGAGCTCAGCCCCAGCATTTT. The genes are TRBV5-1 and TRBJ1-5; 8 bases are a match to TRBD1. CDR3 length: 15 residues. Germline loops: CDR1 SGHRS, CDR2 YFSETQ. Trimming removed 0 bases from V and 6 bases from J; junction bases left unmatched: 5.

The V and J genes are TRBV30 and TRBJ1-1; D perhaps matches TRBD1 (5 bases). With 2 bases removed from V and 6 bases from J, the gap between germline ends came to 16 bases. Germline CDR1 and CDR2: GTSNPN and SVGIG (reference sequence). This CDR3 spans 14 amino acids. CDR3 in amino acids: CAWSPSQGRAEAFF. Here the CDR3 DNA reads TGTGCCTGGAGTCCCTCTCAGGGTCGCGCTGAAGCTTTCTTT.

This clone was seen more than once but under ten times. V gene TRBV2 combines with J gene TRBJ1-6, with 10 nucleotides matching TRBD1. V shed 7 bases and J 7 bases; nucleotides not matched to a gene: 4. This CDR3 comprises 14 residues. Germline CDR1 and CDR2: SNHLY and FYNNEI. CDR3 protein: CASNGGQGNSPLHF. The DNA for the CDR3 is TGTGCCAGCAATGGGGGACAGGGGAATTCACCCCTCCACTTT.

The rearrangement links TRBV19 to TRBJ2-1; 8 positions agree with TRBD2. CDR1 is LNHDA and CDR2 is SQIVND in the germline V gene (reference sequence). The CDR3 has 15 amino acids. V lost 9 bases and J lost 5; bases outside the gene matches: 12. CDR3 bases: TGTGCCAGCCAAAAAAGGCTAGCGGGCAACAATGAGCAGTTCTTC. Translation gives CASQKRLAGNNEQFF.

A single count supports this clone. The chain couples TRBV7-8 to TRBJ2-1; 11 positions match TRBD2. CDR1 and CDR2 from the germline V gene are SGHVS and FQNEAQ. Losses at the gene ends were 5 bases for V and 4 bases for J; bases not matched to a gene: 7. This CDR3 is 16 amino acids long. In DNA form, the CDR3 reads TGTGCCAGCAGCATTTACGGGACTAGCGGATACAATGAGCAGTTCTTC. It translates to CASSIYGTSGYNEQFF.

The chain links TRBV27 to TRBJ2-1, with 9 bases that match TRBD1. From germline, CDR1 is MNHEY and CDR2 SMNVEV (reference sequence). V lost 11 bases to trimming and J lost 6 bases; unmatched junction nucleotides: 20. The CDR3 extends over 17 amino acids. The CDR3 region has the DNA TGTGCCTCGAACCCGGGACAGGGTCTCCAGGTTTCCAATGAGCAGTTCTTC. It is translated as CASNPGQGLQVSNEQFF.

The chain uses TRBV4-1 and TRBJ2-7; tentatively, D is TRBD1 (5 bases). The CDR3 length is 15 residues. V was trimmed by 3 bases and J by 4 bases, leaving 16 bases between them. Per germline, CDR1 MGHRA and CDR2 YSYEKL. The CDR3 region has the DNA TGCGCCAGCAGCCACAGGGCCACGCCTGAATACGAGCAGTACTTC. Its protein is CASSHRATPEYEQYF.